The 7 T cell receptor beta chains in this list originate from one sample, sequenced in a study of a mutant IDH1 vaccine in newly diagnosed glioma. As for time point: week 11, during vaccination. Mutant IDH1 20-mer peptide, at 300 ug, made up each vaccine dose, with topical imiquimod. The data were produced by immunoSEQ multiplex PCR, yet TCRdb's version contains in-frame clones alone and is incomplete. This table has 31,000 or so clones, around 80% appearing once. For these receptors, no antigen is known. The source material was PBMCs, sampled from a glioma patient whose treatment included an IDH1 peptide vaccine. Receptors were obtained from a man aged 25 to 40 with glioma.

This clone occurred a few times. The chain has TRBV5-1 and TRBJ1-1; TRBD1 matches at 11 bases. V shed 0 bases and J 10 bases; nucleotides not matched to a gene: 2. The CDR3 loop spans 13 amino acids. The germline V gene encodes CDR1 SGHRS and CDR2 YFSETQ. CDR3 loop: CASSLEGTGGAFF. As DNA, the CDR3 is TGCGCCAGCAGCTTGGAAGGGACAGGGGGAGCTTTCTTT.

The chain recombines TRBV30 with TRBJ1-3, with D unresolved. There are 15 residues in the CDR3. V was shortened by 0 bases and J by 0 bases, with 9 bases between the two germline ends. From germline, CDR1 is GTSNPN and CDR2 SVGIG (reference sequence). CDR3 sequence: CAWSVDTTSGNTIYF. CDR3 nucleotide sequence: TGTGCCTGGAGTGTAGACACGACCTCTGGAAACACCATATATTTT.

This clone was seen just once. This chain uses TRBV7-9 with TRBJ1-6; 7 nucleotides align to TRBD1. The CDR3 consists of 17 residues. From germline, CDR1 is SEHNR and CDR2 FQNEAQ (reference sequence). J gave up 6 bases and V 1 base, and 9 bases lay outside the gene matches. CDR3 in amino acids: CASSLGFRGRPNSPLHF. The CDR3 region has the DNA TGTGCCAGCAGCTTAGGATTTAGGGGGCGACCTAATTCACCCCTCCACTTT.

The chain combines TRBV6-1 with TRBJ1-2; D is undetermined. V was shortened by 1 base and J by 6 bases, with 15 bases between the two germline ends. The CDR3 has 15 amino acids. CDR1 and CDR2 from the germline V gene are MNHNS and SASEGT. CDR3 DNA sequence: TGTGCCAGCAGTGAAGAAGTGGTAATCGTAAATGGCTACACCTTC. This encodes CASSEEVVIVNGYTF.

This chain joins TRBV5-1 and TRBJ1-3; D gene ambiguous. Germline V CDR1 and CDR2: SGHRS, YFSETQ. This CDR3 is 15 amino acids long. Deletions cut 1 base from V and 2 bases from J, with 10 bases between. The CDR3 region is CASSLNGGTGNTIYF. CDR3 in DNA: TGCGCCAGCAGCTTGAACGGAGGGACTGGAAACACCATATATTTT.

The chain links TRBV30 to TRBJ1-1; no firm D call. Germline V gene sequence: CDR1 GTSNPN, CDR2 SVGIG (reference sequence). Trimming pared 2 bases from V and 5 bases from J, leaving 9 bases between. The CDR3 spans 12 residues. CDR3 coding DNA: TGTGCCTGGAGTTTGAGGGAGACTGAAGCTTTCTTT. Encoded protein: CAWSLRETEAFF.

This chain joins TRBV27 and TRBJ2-2, with a weak D call TRBD1 (5 bases). There are 17 residues in the CDR3. Trimming took 1 base from V and 3 from J, leaving 15 bases between them. CDR1 is MNHEY, CDR2 SMNVEV, per germline (reference sequence). CDR3 amino acids: CASSLWAGNLDTGELFF. CDR3 nucleotide sequence: TGTGCCAGCAGTTTATGGGCAGGGAATTTGGACACCGGGGAGCTGTTTTTT.